Included here is one TCR beta chain sequence, with context. Assay: immunoSEQ multiplex PCR; the TCRdb copy retains only in-frame clones and omits some. Among about 48,000 clones listed, nearly 95% were seen once. These data originate in a study of T cell changes during pregnancy in multiple sclerosis. The germline V gene has CDR1 SGDLS and CDR2 YYNGEE. Trimming took 5 bases from V and 12 from J; bases not matched to a gene: 8. The CDR3 is 12 residues long. The source of this sequence is a female donor with multiple sclerosis, enrolled in a pregnancy study. This chain connects TRBV9 to TRBJ2-1; 7 bases map to TRBD2. Sequencing was performed on CD4+ T cells from peripheral blood mononuclear cells, taken in the first trimester of pregnancy. The CDR3 here is CASSKRGPMQFF. The CDR3 DNA follows: TGTGCCAGCAGTAAGCGGGGACCCATGCAGTTCTTC.